The sequence of this T cell receptor beta chain was determined in a study of CD8 T cells in ankylosing spondylitis (dated by TCRdb to about 2017). In terms of the full investigation: To find TCR variants linked to disease, the study profiled T cell receptor beta repertoires in ankylosing spondylitis patients and healthy donors. The full study cohort comprised about 24 ankylosing spondylitis patients and over 95 healthy donors. Peripheral blood was sampled, and synovial fluid was additionally collected from ankylosing spondylitis patients.

Overall study outcomes, separate from this receptor: Some motif variants had previously been reported in the synovial fluid and blood of reactive arthritis patients, which suggests shared mechanisms of disease initiation. A TCR beta motif made up of roughly eight highly homologous amino acid variants appeared to be characteristic of blood from ankylosing spondylitis patients. In peripheral blood, the disease-linked clones were found at relatively low frequencies and had a CD8+ phenotype. The disease-linked clones were reported to be significantly enriched in matched synovial fluid samples from ankylosing spondylitis patients.

Its CDR3 holds 13 amino acids, cysteine through phenylalanine. The sequence is cut down to CDR3 DNA, 39 bases in frame from base 1. The germline V gene encodes CDR1 DFQATT and CDR2 SNEGSKA (reference sequence). Trimming removed 6 bases from V and 2 bases from J, leaving 12 bases between the germline ends. TCRdb records Illumina HiSeq 2500 as the sequencer. Quantitative 5'-RACE with molecular barcodes was used to prepare TCR beta libraries. On the authors' methods: A new computational method, built on a probabilistic model of VDJ rearrangement, was used to identify disease-linked TCR variants. TCRdb reanalyzed the raw reads on its own, using fastp at Q25 for trimming and MiXCR for clone calling, and kept in-frame beta chains. Every distinct CDR3 protein forms one entry, paired with its most common genes and DNA. TCRdb's processing, not the study's, gives the V and J calls here. In this sample the table shows 200,000 to 300,000 distinct CDR3 sequences, about 10% of which occur a single time. The ten largest clones add up to about 3% of the sample.

This clonotype was counted many times. The antigen it binds to is not known. Per-base quality was not reported, and no clone a single base away is much larger than it. This TCR derives from a male donor with ankylosing spondylitis or in good health (not recorded which). This receptor chain uses TRBV20-1 and TRBJ2-3; the D segment cannot be called with confidence. Sequenced material: blood, either unsorted or a sorted T cell fraction (not recorded which). The nucleotide sequence is TGCAGTGCCCCCCATCGCCCCACAGATACGCAGTATTTT. This encodes CSAPHRPTDTQYF.